Shown below are 17 T cell receptor beta chains from a single sample sequenced in a study of T-cell reconstitution after alpha-beta-depleted transplantation in children. Unique molecular identifiers were incorporated during preparation of the TCRbeta library. From the PCR reads, TCRdb called clonotypes with MiXCR, one entry per CDR3 protein. In the table there are 600,000 to 700,000 distinct CDR3 sequences, about an eighth of which are singletons. The source material was PBMCs, sampled before TCRalphabeta/CD19-depleted stem cell transplant. The origin of the receptors is a girl aged 2-10 years with congenital amegakaryocytic thrombocytopenia, due to receive a stem cell transplant.

This clonotype was observed many times. The CDR3 loop is CASSERGHQPQHF. The CDR3 region has the DNA TGTGCCAGCAGCGAAAGAGGGCACCAGCCCCAGCATTTT. The rearrangement uses TRBV7-9 and TRBJ1-5; unclear D gene. Trimming cost V 5 bases and J 7 bases, with 12 bases left between them. Germline V gene data show CDR1 as SEHNR and CDR2 as FQNEAQ (reference sequence). CDR3 size: 13 residues.

This clonotype was detected ten times or more. The CDR3 loop reads CSARRTGTNQPQHF. The CDR3 DNA follows: TGCAGTGCTAGAAGGACAGGGACCAATCAGCCCCAGCATTTT. This chain connects TRBV20-1 to TRBJ1-5; TRBD1 agrees at 8 bases. The CDR3 is 14 residues long. Per germline, CDR1 DFQATT and CDR2 SNEGSKA (reference sequence). V gave up 2 bases and J gave up 3 bases; unmatched junction bases: 3.

This clonotype showed up many times. The gene calls are TRBV18 and TRBJ1-5; D unclear. The CDR3 covers 13 residues. Germline V gene lookup returns CDR1 KGHSH and CDR2 LQKENI. Trimming took off 8 bases at V and 2 bases at J, with 10 bases between the two ends. The CDR3 region is CASSPPGNQPQHF. DNA of the CDR3: TGTGCCAGCAGCCCGCCGGGCAATCAGCCCCAGCATTTT.

This clonotype was counted many times. This chain links TRBV5-1 with TRBJ1-6; D may be TRBD1 (6 bases). From germline, CDR1 is SGHRS and CDR2 YFSETQ. Trimming stripped 3 bases from V and 8 bases from J, with 12 bases between. The length of the CDR3 is 14 residues. The CDR3 region has the DNA TGCGCCAGCAGCTCCGGGACAAAGGATTCACCCCTCCACTTT. Protein product: CASSSGTKDSPLHF.

This clonotype was observed a handful of times. The chain joins TRBV20-1 to TRBJ2-3; no firm D call. This CDR3 has 17 amino acids. Per germline, CDR1 DFQATT and CDR2 SNEGSKA (reference sequence). Trimming took 0 bases from V and 2 from J, leaving 18 bases between them. This CDR3 is CSARDRARNPHTDTQYF. The CDR3 region has the DNA TGCAGTGCTAGAGATCGGGCCAGGAACCCCCACACAGATACGCAGTATTTT.

This clonotype was found a few times. The chain recombines TRBV6-1 with TRBJ2-1, with D perhaps matching TRBD2 (5 bases). Germline CDR1 is MNHNS and CDR2 is SASEGT. CDR3 size: 16 residues. V was shortened by 7 bases and J by 0 bases, with 16 bases between the two germline ends. The CDR3, as DNA: TGTGCCAGCACCAAAGCGGAACCGAGCTCCTACAATGAGCAGTTCTTC. Its translation: CASTKAEPSSYNEQFF.

This clonotype was observed at least ten times. The V and J genes are TRBV7-2 and TRBJ1-1; the D is unclear. The CDR3 covers 13 residues. Germline CDR1 reads SGHTA; CDR2 reads FQGNSA. V was shortened by 0 bases and J by 7 bases, with 9 bases between the two germline ends. The CDR3 sequence is CASSLALKIEAFF. CDR3 bases: TGTGCCAGCAGCTTAGCCTTAAAAATTGAAGCTTTCTTT.

Many counts were recorded for this clonotype. J is TRBJ1-2 and V is TRBV6-1; TRBD1 matches at 10 bases. The CDR3 has 15 residues. Trimming removed 6 bases from V and 5 bases from J; junction bases left unmatched: 9. Germline V CDR1 and CDR2: MNHNS, SASEGT. DNA for the CDR3: TGTGCCAGCAGGCGCTTGGACAGGGGGAGATATGGCTACACCTTC. Residues: CASRRLDRGRYGYTF.

This clonotype was seen more than once but under ten times. The gene calls are TRBV28 and TRBJ2-3, with 10 bases that match TRBD2. J gave up 7 bases and V 5 bases, and 9 bases lay outside the gene matches. Germline lookup yields CDR1 MDHEN and CDR2 SYDVKM. CDR3 length: 15 amino acids. The DNA of the CDR3 is TGTGCCAGCAGTCCCCTAGCGGGAGCGGTCCATACGCAGTATTTT. This translates into CASSPLAGAVHTQYF.

The gene calls are TRBV10-3 and TRBJ2-2, with D perhaps TRBD2 (5 bases). The germline CDR1 and CDR2 sequences are ENHRY and SYGVKD. V lost 2 bases to trimming and J lost 0 bases, with 10 bases between them. CDR3 length: 16 amino acids. The CDR3 DNA sequence: TGTGCCATCAGTGAGCCCGCCGGGACGAACACCGGGGAGCTGTTTTTT. Its protein is CAISEPAGTNTGELFF.

This clonotype was recorded a few times. J is TRBJ2-2 and V is TRBV5-1, with 8 nucleotides matching TRBD1. The CDR3 length is 17 residues. From germline, CDR1 is SGHRS and CDR2 YFSETQ. V was pared by 1 base and J by 1 base, with 6 bases of the junction left unmatched. CDR3 sequence reads: CASSLLGQERNTGELFF. In DNA form, the CDR3 reads TGCGCCAGCAGCTTGCTGGGACAGGAGAGGAACACCGGGGAGCTGTTTTTT.

V is TRBV12-3 or TRBV12-4 and J is TRBJ2-7; 11 positions agree with TRBD1. CDR3 length: 15 residues. After removal of 3 bases from V and 4 bases from J, the junction contained 5 bases not matched to a gene. The CDR3 sequence is CASSFFGQGAYEQYF. The CDR3 DNA reads as TGTGCCAGCAGTTTCTTCGGACAGGGGGCATACGAGCAGTACTTC.

This clonotype appeared many times. Here the CDR3 reads CATSITLTVNTEAFF. The CDR3 DNA reads TGTGCCACCAGCATTACCTTGACGGTGAACACTGAAGCTTTCTTT. The chain carries TRBV15 and TRBJ1-1; no clear D gene. V lost 4 bases to trimming and J lost 0 bases, with 12 bases between them. The CDR3 has 15 residues. In germline, CDR1 is LNHNV, CDR2 YYDKDF (reference sequence).

This clonotype was seen only a few times. The chain carries TRBV5-1 and TRBJ2-1; 13 nucleotides match TRBD2. Trimming took 4 bases from V and 9 from J; bases not matched to a gene: 7. The CDR3 sequence is 15 residues long. Germline V gene data show CDR1 as SGHRS and CDR2 as YFSETQ. The CDR3 DNA is TGCGCCAGCAGCCCAGGACTAGCGGGAGAGGTTGAGCAGTTCTTC. Protein product: CASSPGLAGEVEQFF.

This clonotype was counted between two and nine times. The rearrangement uses TRBV15 and TRBJ2-1, with 8 positions matching TRBD2. The junction had 10 bases not matched to a gene; V was cut back by 1 base and J by 8 bases. The CDR3 has 16 amino acids. Germline CDR1 LNHNV, CDR2 YYDKDF (reference sequence). The CDR3 here is CATSRAQGGLAYEQFF. CDR3 in DNA: TGTGCCACCAGCAGAGCGCAGGGCGGACTAGCTTATGAGCAGTTCTTC.

This clonotype was recorded many times. The V call is TRBV20-1, the J call TRBJ2-7; tentative D call: TRBD1 (5 bases). This CDR3 is built from 15 residues. Germline lookup yields CDR1 DFQATT and CDR2 SNEGSKA (reference sequence). Trimming left V 6 bases short and J 2 bases short, with 20 bases between. CDR3 loop: CSAQSDSRPTYEQYF. For the CDR3, the DNA is TGCAGTGCGCAAAGCGACAGTCGACCAACCTACGAGCAGTACTTC.

Many counts were recorded for this clonotype. The DNA for the CDR3 is TGTGCCAGCAGTAAGGGGATGTCGGTAACCGAGCAGTACTTC. It is translated as CASSKGMSVTEQYF. The chain links TRBV12-3 or TRBV12-4 to TRBJ2-7, with D tentatively TRBD1 (5 bases). V lost 5 bases and J lost 6, with 17 bases in between. The CDR3 has 14 residues.